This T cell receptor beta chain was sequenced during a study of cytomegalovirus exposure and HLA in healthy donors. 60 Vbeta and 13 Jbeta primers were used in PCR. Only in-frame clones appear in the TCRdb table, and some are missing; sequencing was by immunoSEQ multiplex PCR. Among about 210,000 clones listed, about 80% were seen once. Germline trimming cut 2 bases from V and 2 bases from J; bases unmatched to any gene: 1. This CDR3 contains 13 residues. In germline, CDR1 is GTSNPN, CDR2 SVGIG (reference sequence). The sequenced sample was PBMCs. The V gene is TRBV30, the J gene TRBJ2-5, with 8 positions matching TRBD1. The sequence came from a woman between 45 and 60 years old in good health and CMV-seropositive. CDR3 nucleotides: TGTGCCTGGAGTCGGACAGGGCAAGAGACCCAGTACTTC. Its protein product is CAWSRTGQETQYF.